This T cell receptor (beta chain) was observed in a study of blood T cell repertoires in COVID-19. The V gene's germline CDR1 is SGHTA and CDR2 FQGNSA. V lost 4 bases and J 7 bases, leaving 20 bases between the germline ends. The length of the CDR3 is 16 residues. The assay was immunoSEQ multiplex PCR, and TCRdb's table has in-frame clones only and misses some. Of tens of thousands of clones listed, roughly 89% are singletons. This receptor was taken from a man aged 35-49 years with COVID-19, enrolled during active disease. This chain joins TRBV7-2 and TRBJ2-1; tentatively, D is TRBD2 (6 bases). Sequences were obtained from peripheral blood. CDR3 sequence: CASSSQPNLGGNEQFF. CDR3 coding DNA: TGTGCCAGCAGCTCCCAACCCAACTTGGGGGGAAATGAGCAGTTCTTC.